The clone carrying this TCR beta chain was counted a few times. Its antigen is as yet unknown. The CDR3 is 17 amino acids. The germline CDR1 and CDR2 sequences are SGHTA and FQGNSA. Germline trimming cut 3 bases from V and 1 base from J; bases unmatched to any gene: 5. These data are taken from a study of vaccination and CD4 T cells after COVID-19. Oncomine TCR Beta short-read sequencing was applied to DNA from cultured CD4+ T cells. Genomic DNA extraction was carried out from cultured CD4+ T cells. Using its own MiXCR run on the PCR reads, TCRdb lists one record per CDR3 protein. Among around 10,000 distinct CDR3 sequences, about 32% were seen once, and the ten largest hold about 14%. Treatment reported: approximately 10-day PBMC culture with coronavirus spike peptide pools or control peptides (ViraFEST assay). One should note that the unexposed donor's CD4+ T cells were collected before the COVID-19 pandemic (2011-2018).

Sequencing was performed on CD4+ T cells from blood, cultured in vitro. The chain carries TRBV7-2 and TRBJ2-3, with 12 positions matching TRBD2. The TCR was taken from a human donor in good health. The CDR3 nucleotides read TGTGCCAGCAGCTTGGCCCGACTAGCGGGGGGCACAGATACGCAGTATTTT. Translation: CASSLARLAGGTDTQYF.